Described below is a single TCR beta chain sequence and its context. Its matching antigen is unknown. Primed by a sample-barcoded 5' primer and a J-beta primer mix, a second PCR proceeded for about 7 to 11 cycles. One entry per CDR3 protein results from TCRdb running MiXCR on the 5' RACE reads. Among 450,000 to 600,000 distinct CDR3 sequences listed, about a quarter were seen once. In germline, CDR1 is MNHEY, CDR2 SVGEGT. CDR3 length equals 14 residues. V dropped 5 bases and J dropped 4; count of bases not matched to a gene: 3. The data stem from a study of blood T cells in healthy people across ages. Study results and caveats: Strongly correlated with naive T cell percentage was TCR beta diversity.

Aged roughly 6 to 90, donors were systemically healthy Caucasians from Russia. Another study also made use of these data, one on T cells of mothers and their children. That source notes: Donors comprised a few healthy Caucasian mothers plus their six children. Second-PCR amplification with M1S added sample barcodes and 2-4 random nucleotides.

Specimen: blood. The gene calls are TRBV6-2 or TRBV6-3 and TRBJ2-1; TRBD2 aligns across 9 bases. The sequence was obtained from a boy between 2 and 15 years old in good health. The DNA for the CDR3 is TGTGCCAGCAGTCGGACTAGCGAGTACAATGAGCAGTTCTTC. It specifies CASSRTSEYNEQFF.